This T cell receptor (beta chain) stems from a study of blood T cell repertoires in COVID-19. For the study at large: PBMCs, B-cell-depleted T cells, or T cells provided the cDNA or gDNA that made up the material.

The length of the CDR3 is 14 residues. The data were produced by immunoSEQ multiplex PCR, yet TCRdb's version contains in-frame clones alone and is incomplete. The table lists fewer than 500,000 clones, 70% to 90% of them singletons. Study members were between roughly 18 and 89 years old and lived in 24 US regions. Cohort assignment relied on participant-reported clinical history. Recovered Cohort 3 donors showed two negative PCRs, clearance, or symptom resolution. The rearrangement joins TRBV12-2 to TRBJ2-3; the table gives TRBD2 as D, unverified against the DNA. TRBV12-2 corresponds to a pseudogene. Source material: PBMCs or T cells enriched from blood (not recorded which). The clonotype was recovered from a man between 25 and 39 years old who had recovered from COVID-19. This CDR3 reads CASRPGTSEDTQYF. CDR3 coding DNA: TGTGCAAGTCGCCCGGGAACTAGCGAGGATACGCAGTATTTT.